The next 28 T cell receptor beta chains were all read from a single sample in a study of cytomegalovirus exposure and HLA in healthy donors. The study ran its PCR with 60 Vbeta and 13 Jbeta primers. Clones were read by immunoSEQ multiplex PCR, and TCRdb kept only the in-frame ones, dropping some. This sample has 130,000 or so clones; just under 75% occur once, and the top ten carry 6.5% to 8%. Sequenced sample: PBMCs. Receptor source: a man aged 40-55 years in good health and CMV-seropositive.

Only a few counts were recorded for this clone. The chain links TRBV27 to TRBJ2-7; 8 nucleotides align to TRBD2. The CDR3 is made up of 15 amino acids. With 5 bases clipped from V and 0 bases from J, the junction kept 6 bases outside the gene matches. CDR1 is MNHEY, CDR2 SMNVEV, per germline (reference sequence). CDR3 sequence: CASSHERGSSYEQYF. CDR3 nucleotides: TGTGCCAGCAGTCATGAGCGGGGGAGCTCCTACGAGCAGTACTTC.

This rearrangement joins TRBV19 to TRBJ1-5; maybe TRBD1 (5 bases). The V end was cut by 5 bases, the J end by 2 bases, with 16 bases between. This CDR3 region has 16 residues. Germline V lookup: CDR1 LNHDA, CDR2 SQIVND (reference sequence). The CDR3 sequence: CASSGGDLRRNQPQHF. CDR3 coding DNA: TGTGCCAGTAGTGGGGGGGACCTTCGGCGCAATCAGCCCCAGCATTTT.

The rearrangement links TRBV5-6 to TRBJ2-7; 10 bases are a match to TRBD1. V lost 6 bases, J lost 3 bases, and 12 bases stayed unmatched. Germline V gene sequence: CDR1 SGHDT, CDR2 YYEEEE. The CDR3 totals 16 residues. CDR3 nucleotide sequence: TGTGCCAGCACCTCACGCGGGACAGGGGCAGTCTACGAGCAGTACTTC. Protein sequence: CASTSRGTGAVYEQYF.

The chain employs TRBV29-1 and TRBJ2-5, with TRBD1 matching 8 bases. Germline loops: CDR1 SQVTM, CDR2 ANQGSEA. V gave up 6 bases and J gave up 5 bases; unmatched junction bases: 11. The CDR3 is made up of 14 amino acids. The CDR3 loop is CSVSEAGGMETQYF. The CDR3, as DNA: TGCAGCGTGTCAGAAGCAGGGGGCATGGAGACCCAGTACTTC.

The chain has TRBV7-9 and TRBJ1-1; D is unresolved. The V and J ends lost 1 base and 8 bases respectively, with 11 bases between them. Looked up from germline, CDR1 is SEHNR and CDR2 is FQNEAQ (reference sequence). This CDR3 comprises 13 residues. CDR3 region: CASSLVGSYEAFF. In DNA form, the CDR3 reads TGTGCCAGCAGCTTAGTTGGCAGTTACGAAGCTTTCTTT.

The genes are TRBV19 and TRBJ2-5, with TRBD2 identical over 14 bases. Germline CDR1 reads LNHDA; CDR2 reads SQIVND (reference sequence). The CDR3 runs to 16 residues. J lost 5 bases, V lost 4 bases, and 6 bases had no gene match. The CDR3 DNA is TGTGCCAGTAGTACCTCCGGGACTAGCGGGAGTGAGACCCAGTACTTC. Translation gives CASSTSGTSGSETQYF.

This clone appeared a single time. CDR3 protein: CASSPQGSSYEQYF. The CDR3 region has the DNA TGTGCCAGCAGCCCCCAGGGGAGCTCCTACGAGCAGTACTTC. The V and J genes are TRBV11-1 and TRBJ2-7; D is possibly TRBD1 (6 bases). V lost 5 bases and J lost 0, with 11 bases in between. Germline loops: CDR1 SGHAT, CDR2 FQDESV (reference sequence). The length of the CDR3 is 14 residues.

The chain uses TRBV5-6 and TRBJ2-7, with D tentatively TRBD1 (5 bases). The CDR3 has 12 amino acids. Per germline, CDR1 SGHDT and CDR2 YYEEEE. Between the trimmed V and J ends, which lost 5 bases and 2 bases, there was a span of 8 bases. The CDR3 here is CASSRQTYEQYF. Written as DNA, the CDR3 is TGTGCCAGCAGTAGACAGACCTACGAGCAGTACTTC.

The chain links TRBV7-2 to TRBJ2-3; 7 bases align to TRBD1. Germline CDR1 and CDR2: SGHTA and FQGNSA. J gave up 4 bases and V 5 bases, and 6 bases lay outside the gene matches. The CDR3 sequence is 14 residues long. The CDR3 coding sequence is TGTGCCAGCAGCCTCCTAGGACAGGCAGATACGCAGTATTTT. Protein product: CASSLLGQADTQYF.

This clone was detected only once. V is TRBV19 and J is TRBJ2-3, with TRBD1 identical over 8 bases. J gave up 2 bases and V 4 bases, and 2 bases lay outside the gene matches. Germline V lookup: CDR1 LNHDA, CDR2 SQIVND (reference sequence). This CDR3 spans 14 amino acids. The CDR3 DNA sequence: TGTGCCAGTAGTAACAGGGGGACCACAGATACGCAGTATTTT. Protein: CASSNRGTTDTQYF.

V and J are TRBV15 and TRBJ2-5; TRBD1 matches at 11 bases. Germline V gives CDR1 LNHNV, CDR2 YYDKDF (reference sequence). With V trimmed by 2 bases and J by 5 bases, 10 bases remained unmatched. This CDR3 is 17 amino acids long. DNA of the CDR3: TGTGCCACCAGCAGATTGCGGACAGGGGGCTTCGGGGAGACCCAGTACTTC. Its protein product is CATSRLRTGGFGETQYF.

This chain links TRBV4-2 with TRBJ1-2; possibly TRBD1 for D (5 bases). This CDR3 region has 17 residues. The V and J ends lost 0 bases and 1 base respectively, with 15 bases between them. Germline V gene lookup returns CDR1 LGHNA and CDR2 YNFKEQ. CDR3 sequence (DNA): TGTGCCAGCAGCCAAGAGGACATCCCCGCTAATAACTATGGCTACACCTTC. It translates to CASSQEDIPANNYGYTF.

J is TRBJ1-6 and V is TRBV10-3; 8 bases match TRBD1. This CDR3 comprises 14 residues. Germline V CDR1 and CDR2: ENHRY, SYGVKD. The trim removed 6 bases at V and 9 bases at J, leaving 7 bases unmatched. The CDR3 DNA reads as TGTGCCATCAGCGAAGGACAGGGATCTTCACCCCTCCACTTT. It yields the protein CAISEGQGSSPLHF.

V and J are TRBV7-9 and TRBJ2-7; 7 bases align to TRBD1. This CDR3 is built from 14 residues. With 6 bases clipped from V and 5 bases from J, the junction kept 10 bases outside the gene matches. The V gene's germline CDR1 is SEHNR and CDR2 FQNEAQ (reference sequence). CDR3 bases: TGTGCCAGCAGAAGTGGGACAGTCCAAGACGAGCAGTACTTC. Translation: CASRSGTVQDEQYF.

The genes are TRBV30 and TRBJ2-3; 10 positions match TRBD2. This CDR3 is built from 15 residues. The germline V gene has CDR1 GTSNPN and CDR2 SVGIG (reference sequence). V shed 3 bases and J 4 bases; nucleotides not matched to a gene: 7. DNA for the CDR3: TGTGCCTGGAGGGGACTAGCGACGAATTCAGATACGCAGTATTTT. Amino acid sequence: CAWRGLATNSDTQYF.

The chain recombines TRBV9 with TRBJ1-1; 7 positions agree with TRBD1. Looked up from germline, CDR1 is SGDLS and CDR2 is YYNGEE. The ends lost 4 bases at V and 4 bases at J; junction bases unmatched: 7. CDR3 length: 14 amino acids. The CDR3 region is CASSSQGKATEAFF. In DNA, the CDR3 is TGTGCCAGCAGCTCACAGGGGAAAGCCACTGAAGCTTTCTTT.

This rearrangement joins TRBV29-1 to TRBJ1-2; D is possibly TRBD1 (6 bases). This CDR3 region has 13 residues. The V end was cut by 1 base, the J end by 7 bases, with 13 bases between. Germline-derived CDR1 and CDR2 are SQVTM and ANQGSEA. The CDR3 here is CSVEATGLGGYTF. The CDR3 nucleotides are TGCAGCGTTGAAGCCACAGGGCTGGGTGGCTACACCTTC.

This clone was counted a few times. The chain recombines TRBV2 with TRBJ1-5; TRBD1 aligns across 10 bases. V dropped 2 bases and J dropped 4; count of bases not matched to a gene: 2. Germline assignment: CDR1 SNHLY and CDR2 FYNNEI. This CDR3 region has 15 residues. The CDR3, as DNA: TGTGCCAGCAGTGAAATGGGACAGGGGAATCAGCCCCAGCATTTT. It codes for CASSEMGQGNQPQHF.

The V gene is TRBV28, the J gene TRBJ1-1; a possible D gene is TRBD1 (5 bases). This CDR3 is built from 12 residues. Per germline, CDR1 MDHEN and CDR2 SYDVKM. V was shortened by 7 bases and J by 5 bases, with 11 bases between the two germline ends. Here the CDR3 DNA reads TGTGCCAGCATTTCAGGGAGGACTGAAGCTTTCTTT. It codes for CASISGRTEAFF.

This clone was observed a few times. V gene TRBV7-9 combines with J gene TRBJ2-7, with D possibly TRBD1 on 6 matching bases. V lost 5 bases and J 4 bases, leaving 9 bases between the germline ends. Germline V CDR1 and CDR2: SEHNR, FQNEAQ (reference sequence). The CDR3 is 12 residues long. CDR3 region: CASSATGYEQYF. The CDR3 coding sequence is TGTGCCAGCAGCGCAACAGGGTACGAGCAGTACTTC.

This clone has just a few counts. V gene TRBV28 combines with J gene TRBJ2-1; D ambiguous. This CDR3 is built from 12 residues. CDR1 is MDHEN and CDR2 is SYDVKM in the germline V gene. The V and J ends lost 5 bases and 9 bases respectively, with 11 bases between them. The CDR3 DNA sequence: TGTGCCAGCAGTCAGACTTGGGTTGAGCAGTTCTTC. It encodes CASSQTWVEQFF.

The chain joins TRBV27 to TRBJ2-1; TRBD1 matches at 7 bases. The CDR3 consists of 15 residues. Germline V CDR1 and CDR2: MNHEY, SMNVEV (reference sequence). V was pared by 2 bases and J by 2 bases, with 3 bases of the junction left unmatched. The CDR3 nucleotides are TGTGCCAGCAGTTTAGACAGGGCTCCCTACAATGAGCAGTTCTTC. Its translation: CASSLDRAPYNEQFF.

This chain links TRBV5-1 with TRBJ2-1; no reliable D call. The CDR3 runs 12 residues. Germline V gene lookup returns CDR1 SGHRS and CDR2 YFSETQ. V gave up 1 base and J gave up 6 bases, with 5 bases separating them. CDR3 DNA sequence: TGCGCCAGCAGCTTGACTATCAATGAGCAGTTCTTC. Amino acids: CASSLTINEQFF.

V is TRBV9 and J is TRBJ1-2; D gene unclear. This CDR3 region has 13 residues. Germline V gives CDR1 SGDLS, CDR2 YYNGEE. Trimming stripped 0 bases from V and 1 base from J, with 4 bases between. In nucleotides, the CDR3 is TGTGCCAGCAGCGTAGCCAGTAACTATGGCTACACCTTC. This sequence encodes CASSVASNYGYTF. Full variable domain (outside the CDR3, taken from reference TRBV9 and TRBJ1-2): DSGVTQTPKHLITATGQRVTLRCSPRSGDLSVYWYQQSLDQGLQFLIQYYNGEERAKGNILERFSAQQFPDLHSELNLSSLELGDSALYFCASSVASNYGYTFGSGTRLTVV.

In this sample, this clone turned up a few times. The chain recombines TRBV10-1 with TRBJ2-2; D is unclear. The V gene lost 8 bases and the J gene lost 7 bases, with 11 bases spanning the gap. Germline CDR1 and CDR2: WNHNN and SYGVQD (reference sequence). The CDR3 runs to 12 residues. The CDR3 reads CASLSGGGELFF. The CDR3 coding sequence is TGCGCCAGCTTGTCCGGTGGCGGGGAGCTGTTTTTT.

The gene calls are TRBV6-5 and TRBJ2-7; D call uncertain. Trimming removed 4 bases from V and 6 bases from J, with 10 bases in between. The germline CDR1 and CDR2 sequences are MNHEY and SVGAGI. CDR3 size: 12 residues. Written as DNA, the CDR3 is TGTGCCAGCAGTTTCAGGCAAGGCGAGCAGTACTTC. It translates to CASSFRQGEQYF.

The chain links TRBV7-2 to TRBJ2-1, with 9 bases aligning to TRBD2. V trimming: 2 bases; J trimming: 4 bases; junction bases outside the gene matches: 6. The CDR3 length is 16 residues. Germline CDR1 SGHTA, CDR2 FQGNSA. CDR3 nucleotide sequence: TGTGCCAGCAGCTTAAATGGCGGGGGGGGGTACAATGAGCAGTTCTTC. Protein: CASSLNGGGGYNEQFF.

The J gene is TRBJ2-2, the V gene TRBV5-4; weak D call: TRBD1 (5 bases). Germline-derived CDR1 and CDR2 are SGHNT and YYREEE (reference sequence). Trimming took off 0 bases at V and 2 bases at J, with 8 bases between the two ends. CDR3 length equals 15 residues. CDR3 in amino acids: CASSLDRPNTGELFF. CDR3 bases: TGTGCCAGCAGCTTGGACAGGCCAAACACCGGGGAGCTGTTTTTT.